This T cell receptor beta chain was observed in a study of cytomegalovirus exposure and HLA in healthy donors. Amplification used 60 Vbeta primers and 13 Jbeta primers. Method: immunoSEQ multiplex PCR; TCRdb's copy keeps in-frame clones and lacks some. There are 150,000 to 200,000 clones in the sample; 70% to 85% occur only once, and roughly 5.2% lies in the top ten. CDR1 and CDR2 (germline): SNHLY, FYNNEI. The CDR3 covers 16 residues. The V segment lost 7 bases and the J segment 6 bases; nucleotides outside the gene matches: 15. The TCR was taken from a man younger than 35 in good health and CMV-seronegative. The V and J genes are TRBV2 and TRBJ1-2; the match to TRBD1 covers 9 bases. Sequencing used PBMCs. The CDR3 region is CASTPTEGTGPNGYTF. The CDR3 DNA reads TGTGCCAGCACCCCAACCGAGGGGACAGGGCCCAATGGCTACACCTTC.